These 10 T cell receptor beta chains share one sample of origin, sequenced in a study of blood T cell repertoires in COVID-19. The repertoire was sequenced with immunoSEQ multiplex PCR; TCRdb's copy has only in-frame clones and lacks some. The table shows about 54,000 clones, with 81% occurring only once. Sequencing was performed on peripheral blood. The receptors stem from a woman aged 55-69 years with acute or convalescent COVID-19.

The chain joins TRBV18 to TRBJ2-1, with a possible D match to TRBD2 (6 bases). V lost 3 bases to trimming and J lost 10 bases, with 19 bases between them. Germline assignment: CDR1 KGHSH and CDR2 LQKENI. The length of the CDR3 is 15 residues. CDR3 sequence: CASSPGGVGVGEQFF. The DNA of the CDR3 is TGTGCCAGCTCACCGGGCGGGGTTGGCGTGGGGGAGCAGTTCTTC.

The genes are TRBV7-2 and TRBJ2-4, with unresolved D. The germline CDR1 and CDR2 sequences are SGHTA and FQGNSA. CDR3 length: 15 residues. The V and J ends lost 5 bases and 3 bases respectively, with 14 bases between them. The CDR3 bases are TGTGCCAGCAGCCTCAACCCCCTAGGCAAAAACATTCAGTACTTC. This gives the protein CASSLNPLGKNIQYF.

The chain joins TRBV5-1 to TRBJ2-7; 9 positions agree with TRBD2. The CDR3 is 15 residues long. Germline-derived CDR1 and CDR2 are SGHRS and YFSETQ. V dropped 4 bases and J dropped 2; count of bases not matched to a gene: 7. The CDR3 spells CASSTAGGRAYEQYF. CDR3 nucleotide sequence: TGCGCCAGCAGCACCGCGGGCGGGAGGGCCTACGAGCAGTACTTC.

This clone was recorded a few times. The chain joins TRBV30 to TRBJ1-3; no reliable D call. This CDR3 comprises 15 residues. CDR1 and CDR2 from the germline V gene are GTSNPN and SVGIG (reference sequence). Trimming took off 0 bases at V and 1 base at J, with 10 bases between the two ends. CDR3 in amino acids: CAWSVTRQSGNTIYF. The CDR3 DNA follows: TGTGCCTGGAGTGTAACTAGACAATCTGGAAACACCATATATTTT.

CDR3 nucleotide sequence: TGTGCCAGCAGTTACTCAAGCAGATTGGGCGAAAAACTGTTTTTT. Protein: CASSYSSRLGEKLFF. The rearrangement joins TRBV6-5 to TRBJ1-4; D gene ambiguous. The CDR3 is 15 amino acids. The germline V gene encodes CDR1 MNHEY and CDR2 SVGAGI. V was trimmed by 0 bases and J by 8 bases, leaving 13 bases between them.

The rearrangement joins TRBV5-6 to TRBJ2-7; tentatively, D is TRBD1 (6 bases). V was pared by 1 base and J by 2 bases, with 16 bases between. This CDR3 contains 16 residues. Germline V gene sequence: CDR1 SGHDT, CDR2 YYEEEE. The CDR3 reads CASSLMSRTVTYEQYF. The CDR3 DNA is TGTGCCAGCAGCTTGATGTCGCGGACAGTCACCTACGAGCAGTACTTC.

The rearrangement uses TRBV9 and TRBJ2-1, with 8 bases aligning to TRBD2. The V and J ends lost 0 bases and 1 base, in that order; junction bases with no gene match: 6. The CDR3 sequence is 17 residues long. The germline V gene encodes CDR1 SGDLS and CDR2 YYNGEE. The CDR3 bases are TGTGCCAGCAGCGTAGGGTTAGCGGGGATATCCTACAATGAGCAGTTCTTC. This codes for CASSVGLAGISYNEQFF.

The chain uses TRBV7-8 and TRBJ1-2, with a weak D call TRBD1 (6 bases). The V end was cut by 5 bases, the J end by 6 bases, with 13 bases between. Germline V lookup: CDR1 SGHVS, CDR2 FQNEAQ. The CDR3 totals 13 residues. In DNA, the CDR3 is TGTGCCAGCAGCCCTAGGGGGATCGATGGCTACACCTTC. Translating it yields CASSPRGIDGYTF.

V gene TRBV5-1 combines with J gene TRBJ2-1, with a tentative D call TRBD1 (6 bases). Germline-derived CDR1 and CDR2 are SGHRS and YFSETQ. Trimming left V 2 bases short and J 9 bases short, with 9 bases between. The CDR3 is 12 amino acids. In DNA form, the CDR3 reads TGCGCCAGCAGCTTACAGGGAAGTGAGCAGTTCTTC. Its protein product is CASSLQGSEQFF. Full variable domain (outside the CDR3, taken from reference TRBV5-1 and TRBJ2-1): KAGVTQTPRYLIKTRGQQVTLSCSPISGHRSVSWYQQTPGQGLQFLFEYFSETQRNKGNFPGRFSGRQFSNSRSEMNVSTLELGDSALYLCASSLQGSEQFFGPGTRLTVL.

The V call is TRBV7-2, the J call TRBJ2-1, with D maybe TRBD2 (9 bases). Germline loops: CDR1 SGHTA, CDR2 FQGNSA. V dropped 5 bases and J dropped 10 bases, with 21 bases sitting between them. CDR3 length: 15 amino acids. The CDR3 sequence: CASSTRQGLAGEQFF. The CDR3 nucleotides are TGTGCCAGCAGCACCCGACAGGGGCTAGCGGGGGAGCAGTTCTTC.